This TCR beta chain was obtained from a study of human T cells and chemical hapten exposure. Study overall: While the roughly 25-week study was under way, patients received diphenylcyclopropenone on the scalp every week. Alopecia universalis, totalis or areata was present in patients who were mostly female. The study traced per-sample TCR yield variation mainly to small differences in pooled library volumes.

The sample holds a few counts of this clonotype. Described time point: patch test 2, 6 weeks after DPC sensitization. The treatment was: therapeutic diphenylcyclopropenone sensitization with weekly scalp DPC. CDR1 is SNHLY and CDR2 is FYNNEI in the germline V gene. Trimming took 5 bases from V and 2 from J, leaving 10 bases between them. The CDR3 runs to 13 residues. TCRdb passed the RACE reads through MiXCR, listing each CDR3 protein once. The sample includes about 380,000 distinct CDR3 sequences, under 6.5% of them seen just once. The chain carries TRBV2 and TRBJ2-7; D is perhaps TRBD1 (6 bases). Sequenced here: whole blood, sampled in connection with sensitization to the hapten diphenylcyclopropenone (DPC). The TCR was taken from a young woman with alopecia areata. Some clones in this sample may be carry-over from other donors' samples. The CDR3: CASSSGHAYEQYF. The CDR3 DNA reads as TGTGCCAGCAGTTCGGGACACGCCTACGAGCAGTACTTC.